One and the same sample provided the 18 T cell receptor beta chains below, sequenced in a study of graft-versus-host responses after intestinal transplantation. Profiling relied on immunoSEQ multiplex PCR, and the TCRdb table lists in-frame clones only, not all of them. This repertoire shows almost 85,000 clones, around 92% found once; its top ten account for more than 0.075%. What these receptors recognize is not known. The sequences come from unstimulated CD4+ T cells sorted from spleen or lymph node cells, collected before intestinal transplant. The source of these receptors is a human donor who received an intestinal transplant.

CDR3 in DNA: TGCAGCGTTGAAGGACAGGGGGCTGGCGAGCAGTACTTC. Encoded protein: CSVEGQGAGEQYF. This rearrangement joins TRBV29-1 to TRBJ2-7; 10 nucleotides line up with TRBD1. The CDR3 is 13 amino acids. Germline trimming cut 1 base from V and 6 bases from J; bases unmatched to any gene: 3. Germline V gene lookup returns CDR1 SQVTM and CDR2 ANQGSEA.

This sequence joins TRBV19 and TRBJ2-2; tentatively, D is TRBD1 (5 bases). From germline, CDR1 is LNHDA and CDR2 SQIVND (reference sequence). The CDR3 runs to 16 residues. V was cut by 4 bases and J by 4 bases, with 16 bases left in between. This chain's CDR3 is CASSTSSGKGTGELFF. CDR3 sequence (DNA): TGTGCCAGTAGTACTAGTTCAGGGAAGGGCACCGGGGAGCTGTTTTTT.

The J gene is TRBJ2-3, the V gene TRBV7-9; possible D gene TRBD2, 6 bases. Germline CDR1 reads SEHNR; CDR2 reads FQNEAQ (reference sequence). The CDR3 contains 15 residues. V shed 1 base and J shed 6 bases, with 14 bases lying between them. The CDR3 coding sequence is TGTGCCAGCAGCTTAGACGGGACTTCCTCGGATACGCAGTATTTT. Its translation: CASSLDGTSSDTQYF.

This chain joins TRBV5-1 and TRBJ2-7, with 7 bases fitting TRBD1. Trimming at V came to 4 bases and at J to 0 bases, leaving 10 bases not matched to a gene. The germline gives CDR1 SGHRS, CDR2 YFSETQ. The CDR3 contains 16 residues. Here the CDR3 DNA reads TGCGCCAGCAGCCCGAATACCGGGACAGCCTCCTACGAGCAGTACTTC. Its translation is CASSPNTGTASYEQYF.

The chain is built from TRBV19 and TRBJ1-2; the D is unclear. Trimming pared 4 bases from V and 4 bases from J, leaving 19 bases between. The CDR3 runs 16 residues. The germline V gene has CDR1 LNHDA and CDR2 SQIVND (reference sequence). The CDR3: CASSRVAGNKGYGYTF. The CDR3 bases are TGTGCCAGTAGTAGAGTGGCGGGGAATAAGGGCTATGGCTACACCTTC.

The chain joins TRBV19 to TRBJ1-3; the match to TRBD1 covers 8 bases. Germline V gives CDR1 LNHDA, CDR2 SQIVND (reference sequence). Trimming took 4 bases from V and 0 from J; bases not matched to a gene: 2. There are 15 residues in the CDR3. CDR3 DNA: TGTGCCAGTAGTACAGGGGGCTACTCTGGAAACACCATATATTTT. As protein: CASSTGGYSGNTIYF.

The V call is TRBV30, the J call TRBJ1-3; maybe TRBD1 (5 bases). Between the trimmed V and J ends, which lost 3 bases and 3 bases, there was a span of 12 bases. Germline V CDR1 and CDR2: GTSNPN, SVGIG (reference sequence). The CDR3 consists of 14 residues. CDR3 sequence: CAWSAGYGGNTIYF. The DNA for the CDR3 is TGTGCCTGGAGCGCAGGGTATGGTGGAAACACCATATATTTT.

This chain connects TRBV5-1 to TRBJ1-2; D is uncertain. The CDR3 length is 15 residues. Per the germline V gene, CDR1 is SGHRS and CDR2 is YFSETQ. V dropped 0 bases and J dropped 1 base, with 10 bases sitting between them. CDR3 in amino acids: CASSLEARDNYGYTF. The CDR3 nucleotides read TGCGCCAGCAGCTTGGAGGCTCGGGATAACTATGGCTACACCTTC.

V gene TRBV9 combines with J gene TRBJ2-1, with D possibly matching TRBD2 (6 bases). V lost 0 bases to trimming and J lost 5 bases, with 18 bases between them. The germline V gene has CDR1 SGDLS and CDR2 YYNGEE. The CDR3 spans 17 residues. The CDR3 sequence is CASSVGPRGTPDNEQFF. The CDR3 DNA reads TGTGCCAGCAGCGTAGGCCCCCGGGGGACTCCTGACAATGAGCAGTTCTTC.

The chain uses TRBV14 and TRBJ1-1; TRBD1 is a possible D gene (5 bases). The germline V gene has CDR1 SGHDN and CDR2 FVKESK. Between the trimmed V and J ends, which lost 5 bases and 4 bases, there was a span of 11 bases. This CDR3 comprises 13 residues. This CDR3 reads CASSSTVSTEAFF. In nucleotides, the CDR3 is TGTGCCAGCAGCTCGACAGTATCCACTGAAGCTTTCTTT.

The rearrangement uses TRBV10-3 and TRBJ2-1; 9 bases line up with TRBD2. The CDR3 runs 12 residues. Trimming cost V 7 bases and J 7 bases; bases outside gene matches: 2. The V gene's germline CDR1 is ENHRY and CDR2 SYGVKD. This CDR3 is CAIMAGGNEQFF. CDR3 bases: TGTGCCATCATGGCGGGGGGGAATGAGCAGTTCTTC.

V gene TRBV7-8 combines with J gene TRBJ2-5; 9 bases agree with TRBD1. CDR1 is SGHVS and CDR2 is FQNEAQ in the germline V gene. This CDR3 has 13 amino acids. With V trimmed by 4 bases and J by 8 bases, 5 bases remained unmatched. Here the CDR3 reads CASSSRDRDTQYF. The CDR3 nucleotides read TGTGCCAGCAGCTCCCGGGACAGGGATACCCAGTACTTC.

The chain couples TRBV29-1 to TRBJ2-7, with D uncertain. Per germline, CDR1 SQVTM and CDR2 ANQGSEA. Trimming left V 0 bases short and J 5 bases short, with 8 bases between. This CDR3 region has 12 residues. The CDR3 DNA is TGCAGCGTTGAAGATCGGAGCCACGAGCAGTACTTC. As protein: CSVEDRSHEQYF.

The V and J genes are TRBV10-3 and TRBJ1-1; D is undetermined. The germline V gene encodes CDR1 ENHRY and CDR2 SYGVKD. V lost 11 bases to trimming and J lost 1 base, with 14 bases between them. CDR3 length: 13 amino acids. Here the CDR3 reads CASTAAWNTEAFF. As DNA, the CDR3 is TGTGCCTCTACTGCGGCGTGGAACACTGAAGCTTTCTTT.

The rearrangement joins TRBV21-1 to TRBJ1-2; TRBD1, as called in the table, went unchecked against the DNA. TRBV21-1 corresponds to a pseudogene. The CDR3 covers 16 residues. The CDR3 DNA sequence: TGTGCCAGCAGCACACACAGACAGGGGGAACGTTATGGCTACACCTTC. Residues: CASSTHRQGERYGYTF.

The chain joins TRBV10-3 to TRBJ2-1, with D possibly being TRBD1 (5 bases). With 0 bases removed from V and 6 bases from J, the gap between germline ends came to 9 bases. From germline, CDR1 is ENHRY and CDR2 SYGVKD. The CDR3 has 14 amino acids. The CDR3 DNA reads as TGTGCCATCAGTGAGTCTCAGGGTAGCAATGAGCAGTTCTTC. This encodes CAISESQGSNEQFF.

This clone has a single count. Other DNA sequences from this sample encode an identical CDR3 as well. V gene TRBV29-1 combines with J gene TRBJ1-4, with 9 positions matching TRBD1. There are 14 residues in the CDR3. V was clipped by 0 bases and J by 7 bases; unmatched bases: 3. Germline CDR1 SQVTM, CDR2 ANQGSEA. The DNA of the CDR3 is TGCAGCGTTGAAGAGGACAGGGGACCTGAAAAACTGTTTTTT. Protein sequence: CSVEEDRGPEKLFF.

This chain connects TRBV5-1 to TRBJ1-6; the D gene is possibly TRBD1 (6 bases). Per the germline V gene, CDR1 is SGHRS and CDR2 is YFSETQ. V lost 4 bases and J 9 bases, leaving 23 bases between the germline ends. The CDR3 sequence is 17 residues long. CDR3 in amino acids: CASSRYPGTGNSSPLHF. For the CDR3, the DNA is TGCGCCAGCAGCCGATACCCGGGCACAGGGAATAGTTCACCCCTCCACTTT.